These 14 T cell receptor beta chains share one sample of origin, sequenced in a study of shared clonotypes between healthy human individuals. CD45RO-negative cells were positively selected for CCR7, leaving out terminally differentiated effector memory CD45RA+ cells. Only in-frame clones appear in the TCRdb table, and some are missing; sequencing was by immunoSEQ multiplex PCR. The data contain around 560,000 clones, roughly 95% of them singletons. Sequenced sample: naive CD8+ T cells sorted from blood. The receptors originated from a woman aged 25 to 39 in good health.

On this clone: Within the sample, other DNA sequences also encode this same CDR3. The rearrangement uses TRBV15 and TRBJ2-7, with D unclear. The CDR3 consists of 13 residues. Germline assignment: CDR1 LNHNV and CDR2 YYDKDF (reference sequence). Trimming left V 0 bases short and J 1 base short, with 4 bases between. The CDR3 sequence: CATSRDRSYEQYF. In DNA, the CDR3 is TGTGCCACCAGCAGAGATCGTTCCTACGAGCAGTACTTC.

This chain joins TRBV7-9 and TRBJ2-7; 7 bases align to TRBD1. This CDR3 has 14 amino acids. The ends lost 1 base at V and 3 bases at J; junction bases unmatched: 3. Germline-derived CDR1 and CDR2 are SEHNR and FQNEAQ (reference sequence). The CDR3 reads CASSLEDRVYEQYF. The CDR3 nucleotides read TGTGCCAGCAGCTTAGAAGACAGGGTCTACGAGCAGTACTTC. Based on the CDR3 plus reference TRBV7-9 and TRBJ2-7, the full variable domain is DTGVSQNPRHKITKRGQNVTFRCDPISEHNRLYWYRQTLGQGPEFLTYFQNEAQLEKSRLLSDRFSAERPKGSFSTLEIQRTEQGDSAMYLCASSLEDRVYEQYFGPGTRLTVT.

V gene TRBV6-6 combines with J gene TRBJ1-5; D uncertain. Germline V gene lookup returns CDR1 MNHNY and CDR2 SVGAGI (reference sequence). V lost 4 bases and J 0 bases, leaving 7 bases between the germline ends. This CDR3 has 14 residues. The CDR3 region has the DNA TGTGCCAGCAGTTCGAAAAATAGCAATCAGCCCCAGCATTTT. Protein sequence: CASSSKNSNQPQHF.

The rearrangement uses TRBV19 and TRBJ1-5, with 8 bases matching TRBD1. This CDR3 region has 16 residues. Germline V lookup: CDR1 LNHDA, CDR2 SQIVND (reference sequence). Losses at the gene ends were 5 bases for V and 2 bases for J; bases not matched to a gene: 8. The CDR3 is CASSPQDRDGNQPQHF. The CDR3 nucleotides are TGTGCCAGTAGTCCCCAGGACAGGGATGGCAATCAGCCCCAGCATTTT. The variable domain in full, with the rest retrieved from reference TRBV19 and TRBJ1-5, is DGGITQSPKYLFRKEGQNVTLSCEQNLNHDAMYWYRQDPGQGLRLIYYSQIVNDFQKGDIAEGYSVSREKKESFPLTVTSAQKNPTAFYLCASSPQDRDGNQPQHFGDGTRLSIL.

The chain links TRBV5-1 to TRBJ2-2, with D perhaps matching TRBD2 (5 bases). CDR1 and CDR2 (germline): SGHRS, YFSETQ. Trimming stripped 2 bases from V and 2 bases from J, with 7 bases between. There are 14 residues in the CDR3. The CDR3 is CASSLLGNTGELFF. The CDR3 region has the DNA TGCGCCAGCAGCTTACTAGGAAACACCGGGGAGCTGTTTTTT.

The V call is TRBV27, the J call TRBJ1-2; D gene ambiguous. Germline V gives CDR1 MNHEY, CDR2 SMNVEV (reference sequence). V was pared by 0 bases and J by 6 bases, with 8 bases between. This CDR3 spans 13 amino acids. CDR3 DNA sequence: TGTGCCAGCAGTTTATCTGAGGGAAATGGCTACACCTTC. Its translation is CASSLSEGNGYTF.

The rearrangement uses TRBV5-6 and TRBJ1-4; no clear D. The CDR3 contains 12 residues. In germline, CDR1 is SGHDT, CDR2 YYEEEE. V was cut by 2 bases and J by 5 bases, with 4 bases left in between. The CDR3 DNA follows: TGTGCCAGCAGCTTTGGGAATGAAAAACTGTTTTTT. Protein: CASSFGNEKLFF.

The CDR3 DNA sequence: TGTGCCAGCCCCCGAGGGGGACAGGGAAGCGATGAGCAGTTCTTC. Protein product: CASPRGGQGSDEQFF. The V and J genes are TRBV6-1 and TRBJ2-1; 9 bases map to TRBD1. Germline trimming cut 8 bases from V and 8 bases from J; bases unmatched to any gene: 13. Germline CDR1 is MNHNS and CDR2 is SASEGT. The CDR3 has 15 amino acids.

Notes on this clone: The sample carries other DNA sequences with the same CDR3. The chain carries TRBV5-4 and TRBJ2-7, with D tentatively TRBD2 (5 bases). The germline V and J ends were trimmed by 0 bases and 1 base, with 8 bases remaining between them. In germline, CDR1 is SGHNT, CDR2 YYREEE (reference sequence). The length of the CDR3 is 14 residues. The CDR3 spells CASSLADSSYEQYF. The CDR3 DNA sequence: TGTGCCAGCAGCTTGGCGGACTCGTCCTACGAGCAGTACTTC.

The J gene is TRBJ2-2, the V gene TRBV5-1, with 8 bases matching TRBD2. The CDR3 is 18 residues long. Per germline, CDR1 SGHRS and CDR2 YFSETQ. Trimming cost V 1 base and J 7 bases; bases outside gene matches: 15. The CDR3 is CASSLPPGVAGRVGELFF. The CDR3 bases are TGCGCCAGCAGCTTGCCCCCGGGAGTAGCGGGACGGGTCGGGGAGCTGTTTTTT.

This clone is a singleton in its sample. The chain combines TRBV5-1 with TRBJ2-3; TRBD1 agrees at 9 bases. Germline trimming cut 4 bases from V and 6 bases from J; bases unmatched to any gene: 3. This CDR3 has 13 residues. Germline CDR1 reads SGHRS; CDR2 reads YFSETQ. The CDR3 sequence is CASSNRGPDTQYF. The CDR3 DNA reads TGCGCCAGCAGCAACAGGGGGCCCGATACGCAGTATTTT.

The chain uses TRBV29-1 and TRBJ2-6; maybe TRBD2 (6 bases). V was cut by 2 bases and J by 0 bases, with 8 bases left in between. Per germline, CDR1 SQVTM and CDR2 ANQGSEA. The CDR3 is 15 amino acids. The CDR3 coding sequence is TGCAGCGTTGAACAGGGAGGCTCTGGGGCCAACGTCCTGACTTTC. Its translation is CSVEQGGSGANVLTF.

This clone was seen a few times. The V gene is TRBV28, the J gene TRBJ1-5; 9 positions agree with TRBD1. CDR3 size: 14 residues. Losses at the gene ends were 3 bases for V and 6 bases for J; bases not matched to a gene: 3. Germline assignment: CDR1 MDHEN and CDR2 SYDVKM. CDR3 sequence: CASSLGTGFQPQHF. DNA of the CDR3: TGTGCCAGCAGTTTGGGGACAGGGTTTCAGCCCCAGCATTTT.

This chain links TRBV29-1 with TRBJ1-1; D remains unclear. Trimming left V 0 bases short and J 4 bases short, with 15 bases between. The CDR3 length is 15 residues. The germline CDR1 and CDR2 sequences are SQVTM and ANQGSEA. The CDR3 loop is CSVEDGQSARTEAFF. The CDR3 nucleotides read TGCAGCGTTGAAGATGGTCAGTCGGCTCGCACTGAAGCTTTCTTT.